One T cell receptor (beta chain) is described in this entry. Method: immunoSEQ multiplex PCR; TCRdb's copy keeps in-frame clones and lacks some. The sample contains more than 250,000 clones, approximately 84% of which appear only once. These data originate in a study of blood T cell repertoires in COVID-19. V shed 3 bases, J shed 4 bases, and the junction held 6 bases outside the gene matches. The CDR3 length is 16 residues. The germline V gene encodes CDR1 LGHNA and CDR2 YSLEER. This receptor was taken from a woman aged 25 to 39 who had recovered from COVID-19. Sequencing used peripheral blood. This chain uses TRBV4-3 with TRBJ2-1; 10 nucleotides align to TRBD2. In nucleotides, the CDR3 is TGCGCCAGCAGCCAGCTGACTAGCGGGTTGTACAATGAGCAGTTCTTC. It is translated as CASSQLTSGLYNEQFF.